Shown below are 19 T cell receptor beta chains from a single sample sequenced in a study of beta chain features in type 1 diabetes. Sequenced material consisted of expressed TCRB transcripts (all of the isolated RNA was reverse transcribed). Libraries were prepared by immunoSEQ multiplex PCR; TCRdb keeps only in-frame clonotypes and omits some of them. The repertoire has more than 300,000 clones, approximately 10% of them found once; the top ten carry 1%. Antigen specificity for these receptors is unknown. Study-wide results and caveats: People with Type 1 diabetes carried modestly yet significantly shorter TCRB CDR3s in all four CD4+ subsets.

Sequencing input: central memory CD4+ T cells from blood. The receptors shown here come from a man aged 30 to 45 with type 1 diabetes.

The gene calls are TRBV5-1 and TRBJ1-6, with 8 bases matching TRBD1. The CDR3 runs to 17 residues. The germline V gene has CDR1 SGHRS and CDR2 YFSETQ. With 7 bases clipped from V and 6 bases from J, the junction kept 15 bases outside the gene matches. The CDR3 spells CASEDKDRVLPNSPLHF. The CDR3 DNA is TGCGCCAGCGAGGATAAGGACAGGGTGCTCCCTAATTCACCCCTCCACTTT. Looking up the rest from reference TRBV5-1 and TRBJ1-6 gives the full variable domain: KAGVTQTPRYLIKTRGQQVTLSCSPISGHRSVSWYQQTPGQGLQFLFEYFSETQRNKGNFPGRFSGRQFSNSRSEMNVSTLELGDSALYLCASEDKDRVLPNSPLHFGNGTRLTVT.

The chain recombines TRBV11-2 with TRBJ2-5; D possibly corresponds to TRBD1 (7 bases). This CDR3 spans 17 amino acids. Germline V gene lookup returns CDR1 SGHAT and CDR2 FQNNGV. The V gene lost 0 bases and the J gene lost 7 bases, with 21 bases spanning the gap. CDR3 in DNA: TGTGCCAGCAGCTTAGAAGGACTTCAGGGGGGTCGGGGGACCCAGTACTTC. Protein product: CASSLEGLQGGRGTQYF.

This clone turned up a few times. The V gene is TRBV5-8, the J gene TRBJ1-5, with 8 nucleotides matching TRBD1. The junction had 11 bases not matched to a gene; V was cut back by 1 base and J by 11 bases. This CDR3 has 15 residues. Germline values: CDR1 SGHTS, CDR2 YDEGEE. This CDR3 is CASSLQTGAILSQHF. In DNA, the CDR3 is TGTGCCAGCAGCTTGCAGACAGGGGCGATTTTGTCCCAGCATTTT.

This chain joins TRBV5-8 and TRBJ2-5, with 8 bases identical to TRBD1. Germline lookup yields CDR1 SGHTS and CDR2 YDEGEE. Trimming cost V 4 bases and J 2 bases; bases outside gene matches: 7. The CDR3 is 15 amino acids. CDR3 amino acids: CASSLPRGPQETQYF. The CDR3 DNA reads TGTGCCAGCAGCCTACCCAGGGGGCCACAAGAGACCCAGTACTTC. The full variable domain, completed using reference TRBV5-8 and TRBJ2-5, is EAGVTQSPTHLIKTRGQQATLRCSPISGHTSVYWYQQALGLGLQFLLWYDEGEERNRGNFPPRFSGRQFPNYSSELNVNALELEDSALYLCASSLPRGPQETQYFGPGTRLLVL.

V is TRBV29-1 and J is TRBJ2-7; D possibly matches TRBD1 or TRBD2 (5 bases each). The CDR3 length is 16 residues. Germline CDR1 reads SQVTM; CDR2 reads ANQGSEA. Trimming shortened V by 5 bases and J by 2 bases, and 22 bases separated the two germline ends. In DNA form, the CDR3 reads TGCAGCGTTTCCGGGACGGACCTACATGCTACCTACGAGCAGTACTTC. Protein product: CSVSGTDLHATYEQYF.

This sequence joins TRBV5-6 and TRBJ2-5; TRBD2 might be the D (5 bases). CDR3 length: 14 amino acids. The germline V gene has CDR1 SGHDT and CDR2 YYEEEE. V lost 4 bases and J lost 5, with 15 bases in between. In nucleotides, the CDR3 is TGTGCCAGCAGCGGTGCGGGCTACCGTGAGACCCAGTACTTC. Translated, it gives CASSGAGYRETQYF.

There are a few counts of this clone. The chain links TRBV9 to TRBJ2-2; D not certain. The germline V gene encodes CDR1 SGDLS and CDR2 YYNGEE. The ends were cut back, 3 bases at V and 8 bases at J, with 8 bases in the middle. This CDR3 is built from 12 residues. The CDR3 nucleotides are TGTGCCAGCAGCGCCTTTCGGGGGGAGCTGTTTTTT. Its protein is CASSAFRGELFF.

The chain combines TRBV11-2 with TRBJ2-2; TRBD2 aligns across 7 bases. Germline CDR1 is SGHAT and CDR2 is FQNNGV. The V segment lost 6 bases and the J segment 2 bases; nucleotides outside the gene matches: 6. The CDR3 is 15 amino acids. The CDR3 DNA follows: TGTGCCAGCAGATCACGGGGGGACAACACCGGGGAGCTGTTTTTT. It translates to CASRSRGDNTGELFF.

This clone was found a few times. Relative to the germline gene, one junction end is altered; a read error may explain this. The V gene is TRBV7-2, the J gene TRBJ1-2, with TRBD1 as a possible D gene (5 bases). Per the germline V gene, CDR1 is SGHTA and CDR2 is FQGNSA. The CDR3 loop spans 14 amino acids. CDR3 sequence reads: CASSNDSFSQSPLF. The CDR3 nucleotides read TGTGCCAGCAGCAACGACAGTTTCTCACAGTCCCCCCTCTTC.

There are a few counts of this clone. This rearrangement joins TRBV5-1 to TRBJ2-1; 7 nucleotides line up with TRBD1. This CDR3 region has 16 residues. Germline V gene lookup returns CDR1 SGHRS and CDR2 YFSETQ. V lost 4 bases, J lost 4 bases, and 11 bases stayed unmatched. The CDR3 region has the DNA TGCGCCAGCAGCCTCGGGACAGTCCGACTTTACAATGAGCAGTTCTTC. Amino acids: CASSLGTVRLYNEQFF.

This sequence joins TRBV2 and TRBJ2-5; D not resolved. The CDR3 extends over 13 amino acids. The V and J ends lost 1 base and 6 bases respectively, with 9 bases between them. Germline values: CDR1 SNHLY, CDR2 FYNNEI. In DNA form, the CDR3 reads TGTGCCAGCAGTGAAGATGGGGTTCAGACCCAGTACTTC. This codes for CASSEDGVQTQYF.

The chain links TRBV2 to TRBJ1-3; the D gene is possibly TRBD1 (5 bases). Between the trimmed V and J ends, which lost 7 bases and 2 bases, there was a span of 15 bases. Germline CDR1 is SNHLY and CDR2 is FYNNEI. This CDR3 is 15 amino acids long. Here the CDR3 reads CASTPGQGPGNTIYF. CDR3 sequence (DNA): TGTGCCAGCACTCCGGGGCAGGGTCCTGGAAACACCATATATTTT. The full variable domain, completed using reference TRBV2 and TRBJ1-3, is EPEVTQTPSHQVTQMGQEVILRCVPISNHLYFYWYRQILGQKVEFLVSFYNNEISEKSEIFDDQFSVERPDGSNFTLKIRSTKLEDSAMYFCASTPGQGPGNTIYFGEGSWLTVV.

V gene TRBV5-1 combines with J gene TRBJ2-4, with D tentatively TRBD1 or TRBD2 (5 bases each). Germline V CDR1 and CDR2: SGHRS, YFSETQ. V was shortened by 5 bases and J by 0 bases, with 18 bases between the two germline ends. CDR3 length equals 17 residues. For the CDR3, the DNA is TGCGCCAGCAGAATATCCGAGGGACCTATAGCCAAAAACATTCAGTACTTC. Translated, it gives CASRISEGPIAKNIQYF.

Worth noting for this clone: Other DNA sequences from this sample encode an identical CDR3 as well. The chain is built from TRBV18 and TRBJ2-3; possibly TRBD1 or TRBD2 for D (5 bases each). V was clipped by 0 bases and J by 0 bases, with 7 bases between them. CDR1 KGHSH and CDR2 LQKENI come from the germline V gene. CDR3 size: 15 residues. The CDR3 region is CASSPPGTSTDTQYF. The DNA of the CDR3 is TGTGCCAGCTCACCACCAGGGACCAGCACAGATACGCAGTATTTT. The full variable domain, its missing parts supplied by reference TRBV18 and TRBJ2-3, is NAGVMQNPRHLVRRRGQEARLRCSPMKGHSHVYWYRQLPEEGLKFMVYLQKENIIDESGMPKERFSAEFPKEGPSILRIQQVVRGDSAAYFCASSPPGTSTDTQYFGPGTRLTVL.

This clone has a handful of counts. The CDR3 reads CASSLARTATDTQYF. CDR3 nucleotides: TGTGCCAGCAGCTTAGCCCGCACAGCAACAGATACGCAGTATTTT. The V call is TRBV7-2, the J call TRBJ2-3; D is uncertain. The V gene lost 0 bases and the J gene lost 3 bases, with 10 bases spanning the gap. CDR3 length equals 15 residues. The germline V gene encodes CDR1 SGHTA and CDR2 FQGNSA.

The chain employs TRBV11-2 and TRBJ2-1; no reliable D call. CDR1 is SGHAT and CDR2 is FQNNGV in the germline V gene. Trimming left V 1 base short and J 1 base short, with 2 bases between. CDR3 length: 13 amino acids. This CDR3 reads CASSLGSYNEQFF. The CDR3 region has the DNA TGTGCCAGCAGCTTAGGTTCCTACAATGAGCAGTTCTTC. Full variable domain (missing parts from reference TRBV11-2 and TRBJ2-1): EAGVAQSPRYKIIEKRQSVAFWCNPISGHATLYWYQQILGQGPKLLIQFQNNGVVDDSQLPKDRFSAERLKGVDSTLKIQPAKLEDSAVYLCASSLGSYNEQFFGPGTRLTVL.

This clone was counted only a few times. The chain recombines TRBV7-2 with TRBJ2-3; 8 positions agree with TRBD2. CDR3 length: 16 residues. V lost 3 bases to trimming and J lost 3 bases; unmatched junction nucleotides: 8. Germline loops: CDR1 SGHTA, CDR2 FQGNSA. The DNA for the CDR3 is TGTGCCAGCAGCTTCCCGGGGGGGCGGATAACAGATACGCAGTATTTT. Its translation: CASSFPGGRITDTQYF.

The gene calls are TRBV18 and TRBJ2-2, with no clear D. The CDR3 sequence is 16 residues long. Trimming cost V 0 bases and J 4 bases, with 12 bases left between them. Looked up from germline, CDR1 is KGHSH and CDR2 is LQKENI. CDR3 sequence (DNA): TGTGCCAGCTCACCACCGTCTGGGATAGCCACCGGGGAGCTGTTTTTT. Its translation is CASSPPSGIATGELFF.

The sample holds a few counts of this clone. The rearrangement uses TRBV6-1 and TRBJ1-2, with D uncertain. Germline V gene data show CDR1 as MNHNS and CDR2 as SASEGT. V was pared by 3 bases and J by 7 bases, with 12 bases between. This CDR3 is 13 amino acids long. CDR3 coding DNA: TGTGCCAGCAGTGAGCCCCTCCTTGGTGGCTACACCTTC. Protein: CASSEPLLGGYTF.